The 24 T cell receptor beta chains below all came from one sample that was sequenced in a study of PD-L1 blockade in urothelial cancer. The method was immunoSEQ multiplex PCR; TCRdb's version includes in-frame clones alone and lacks a portion of them. Of 40,000 or so clones in the sample, roughly 86% were seen once. The time point denotes: peripheral blood 6 weeks after treatment start. The specimen comprised PBMCs, sampled around atezolizumab (anti-PD-L1) treatment. The origin of the receptors is a man in his sixties with urothelial cancer.

The V and J genes are TRBV9 and TRBJ1-2, with 7 bases matching TRBD1. Germline trimming cut 3 bases from V and 2 bases from J; bases unmatched to any gene: 4. Germline V gene data show CDR1 as SGDLS and CDR2 as YYNGEE. The CDR3 has 14 amino acids. This chain's CDR3 is CASSGETGNYGYTF. CDR3 DNA: TGTGCCAGCAGCGGAGAGACAGGGAACTATGGCTACACCTTC.

The V and J genes are TRBV7-2 and TRBJ1-6; unclear D gene. CDR1 SGHTA and CDR2 FQGNSA come from the germline V gene. The V and J ends lost 3 bases and 6 bases respectively, with 6 bases between them. This CDR3 is 13 amino acids long. The CDR3 reads CASSFVSNSPLHF. CDR3 nucleotides: TGTGCCAGCAGCTTTGTATCTAATTCACCCCTCCACTTT.

The chain recombines TRBV10-2 with TRBJ1-4, with 8 bases that match TRBD1. This CDR3 is built from 14 residues. Germline V CDR1 and CDR2: WSHSY, SAAADI. V shed 5 bases and J 4 bases; nucleotides not matched to a gene: 3. The CDR3, as DNA: TGCGCCAGCAGTCGGACAGGGAGTAATGAAAAACTGTTTTTT. It is translated as CASSRTGSNEKLFF.

The CDR3 sequence is CSVRQGINQPQHF. Written as DNA, the CDR3 is TGCAGCGTTCGACAGGGGATAAATCAGCCCCAGCATTTT. The chain employs TRBV29-1 and TRBJ1-5, with TRBD1 identical over 8 bases. This CDR3 comprises 13 residues. Unmatched junction bases numbered 4, after V lost 5 bases and J lost 4 bases. The germline CDR1 and CDR2 sequences are SQVTM and ANQGSEA.

The chain uses TRBV11-2 and TRBJ1-2, with TRBD1 matching 10 bases. V was pared by 5 bases and J by 5 bases, with 5 bases of the junction left unmatched. The germline V gene encodes CDR1 SGHAT and CDR2 FQNNGV. This CDR3 comprises 14 residues. CDR3 bases: TGTGCCAGCAGCCACGGGGACAGGGGTTATGGCTACACCTTC. Encoded protein: CASSHGDRGYGYTF.

This clone showed up just a few times. The chain uses TRBV19 and TRBJ1-2; 7 bases map to TRBD1. The CDR3 has 13 residues. V shed 6 bases and J 0 bases; nucleotides not matched to a gene: 1. Looked up from germline, CDR1 is LNHDA and CDR2 is SQIVND (reference sequence). The CDR3 spells CASSRGTNYGYTF. As DNA, the CDR3 is TGTGCCAGTAGCAGGGGGACTAACTATGGCTACACCTTC.

V and J are TRBV11-2 and TRBJ2-1; TRBD2 aligns across 8 bases. The V and J ends lost 4 bases and 9 bases, in that order; junction bases with no gene match: 8. From germline, CDR1 is SGHAT and CDR2 FQNNGV. The CDR3 spans 14 residues. The CDR3 DNA reads TGTGCCAGCAGCTATCAGCGGGAGCGCGTTGAGCAGTTCTTC. Translating gives CASSYQRERVEQFF.

The chain is built from TRBV28 and TRBJ1-2, with 9 bases fitting TRBD1. V was pared by 4 bases and J by 2 bases, with 8 bases of the junction left unmatched. CDR1 and CDR2 (germline): MDHEN, SYDVKM. The CDR3 spans 16 residues. CDR3 DNA sequence: TGTGCCAGCAGTTCCCCCGGGACAGGGAGCAACTATGGCTACACCTTC. It codes for CASSSPGTGSNYGYTF.

There are a few counts of this clone. The V and J genes are TRBV6-1 and TRBJ1-2, with 8 bases fitting TRBD1. This CDR3 comprises 16 residues. Germline trimming cut 4 bases from V and 6 bases from J; bases unmatched to any gene: 13. The V gene's germline CDR1 is MNHNS and CDR2 SASEGT. The CDR3 DNA is TGTGCCAGCAGTGGGGGTGGACAGGGAGAGTTAGATGGCTACACCTTC. It codes for CASSGGGQGELDGYTF.

The chain uses TRBV27 and TRBJ1-5, with unresolved D. The germline gives CDR1 MNHEY, CDR2 SMNVEV (reference sequence). The CDR3 is 13 residues long. Trimming pared 3 bases from V and 5 bases from J, leaving 8 bases between. Here the CDR3 DNA reads TGTGCCAGCAGTTTTAATCGCGATCAGCCCCAGCATTTT. It yields the protein CASSFNRDQPQHF.

The table lists this clone with a few counts. The rearrangement uses TRBV13 and TRBJ2-3, with 12 bases fitting TRBD2. V lost 5 bases and J lost 0; bases outside the gene matches: 9. Germline-derived CDR1 and CDR2 are PRHDT and FYEKMQ (reference sequence). The CDR3 is 18 amino acids. DNA of the CDR3: TGTGCCAGCAGCCCCCGGCTAGCGGGGGGGATGAGCACAGATACGCAGTATTTT. This codes for CASSPRLAGGMSTDTQYF.

The chain recombines TRBV5-1 with TRBJ2-5, with 8 bases that match TRBD2. Germline V lookup: CDR1 SGHRS, CDR2 YFSETQ. This CDR3 spans 15 amino acids. The V and J ends lost 0 bases and 5 bases, in that order; junction bases with no gene match: 6. The CDR3 DNA reads TGCGCCAGCAGCTTGGCCTCGGGGGGGCCCGAGACCCAGTACTTC. Residues: CASSLASGGPETQYF. The full variable domain, in which reference TRBV5-1 and TRBJ2-5 provide the parts outside the CDR3, is KAGVTQTPRYLIKTRGQQVTLSCSPISGHRSVSWYQQTPGQGLQFLFEYFSETQRNKGNFPGRFSGRQFSNSRSEMNVSTLELGDSALYLCASSLASGGPETQYFGPGTRLLVL.

V is TRBV11-1 and J is TRBJ2-5; D call uncertain. Germline loops: CDR1 SGHAT, CDR2 FQDESV (reference sequence). The V end was cut by 5 bases, the J end by 7 bases, with 11 bases between. This CDR3 comprises 12 residues. The CDR3 sequence is CASSGVGGTQYF. The CDR3 DNA reads as TGTGCCAGCAGCGGAGTTGGTGGGACCCAGTACTTC.

As DNA, the CDR3 is TGTGCCAGCAGTTTGCCAAAAGAGACCCAGTACTTC. This translates into CASSLPKETQYF. The J gene is TRBJ2-5, the V gene TRBV5-4; D is undetermined. Between the trimmed V and J ends, which lost 5 bases and 3 bases, there was a span of 8 bases. The CDR3 consists of 12 residues. In germline, CDR1 is SGHNT, CDR2 YYREEE (reference sequence).

V usage is TRBV15 and J usage is TRBJ2-7, with D possibly TRBD2 on 6 matching bases. CDR1 is LNHNV and CDR2 is YYDKDF in the germline V gene (reference sequence). CDR3 length equals 14 residues. Trimming took off 4 bases at V and 0 bases at J, with 10 bases between the two ends. CDR3 amino acids: CATSMRDSSYEQYF. The CDR3 bases are TGTGCCACCAGCATGCGGGACTCCTCCTACGAGCAGTACTTC.

This chain uses TRBV14 with TRBJ1-2; 9 bases are a match to TRBD1. Unmatched junction bases numbered 5, after V lost 5 bases and J lost 4 bases. There are 14 residues in the CDR3. From germline, CDR1 is SGHDN and CDR2 FVKESK. The CDR3: CASSTQGAGYGYTF. The CDR3 DNA is TGTGCCAGCAGCACACAGGGGGCTGGCTATGGCTACACCTTC.

The chain couples TRBV29-1 to TRBJ2-7; D gene uncertain. V lost 6 bases to trimming and J lost 0 bases, with 9 bases between them. The CDR3 totals 12 residues. In germline, CDR1 is SQVTM, CDR2 ANQGSEA. The CDR3 DNA reads as TGCAGCGTGGAGTTGAGCTCCTACGAGCAGTACTTC. Encoded protein: CSVELSSYEQYF.

This clone was observed a handful of times. V is TRBV6-1 and J is TRBJ1-1; D perhaps matches TRBD1 (6 bases). CDR3 length: 14 amino acids. V lost 4 bases to trimming and J lost 5 bases, with 14 bases between them. Germline CDR1 and CDR2: MNHNS and SASEGT. The CDR3 is CASSVQGTRTEAFF. The CDR3 DNA sequence: TGTGCCAGCAGTGTCCAGGGGACGAGGACTGAAGCTTTCTTT.

The chain joins TRBV2 to TRBJ2-7, with 7 bases identical to TRBD1. The CDR3 runs 13 residues. Germline V gene data show CDR1 as SNHLY and CDR2 as FYNNEI. With 6 bases clipped from V and 2 bases from J, the junction kept 4 bases outside the gene matches. The CDR3 loop is CASSWTGPYEQYF. For the CDR3, the DNA is TGTGCCAGCAGCTGGACAGGCCCCTACGAGCAGTACTTC.

This clone was counted between two and nine times. V is TRBV5-5 and J is TRBJ2-5; D is unclear. The CDR3 covers 12 residues. The V end was cut by 8 bases, the J end by 0 bases, with 8 bases between. Germline values: CDR1 SGHKS, CDR2 YYEKEE (reference sequence). CDR3 DNA sequence: TGTGCCAGGAACAGTAACCAAGAGACCCAGTACTTC. This gives the protein CARNSNQETQYF.

A word on this clone: The junction departs from the called germline gene at one end, perhaps through a read error. The chain carries TRBV7-7 and TRBJ1-5, with a possible D match to TRBD1 (5 bases). The germline gives CDR1 SSHAT, CDR2 FNYEAQ (reference sequence). The CDR3 contains 16 residues. The CDR3 spells CASSPSPGRLDQPQHF. CDR3 nucleotides: TGTGCTAGCAGCCCCTCCCCAGGGAGGTTGGATCAGCCCCAGCATTTT.

The J gene is TRBJ2-5, the V gene TRBV7-9, with D possibly being TRBD1 (6 bases). The germline CDR1 and CDR2 sequences are SEHNR and FQNEAQ (reference sequence). Trimming removed 5 bases at V and 3 bases at J, with 13 bases between. CDR3 length: 14 residues. CDR3 loop: CASSPWDIEETQYF. As DNA, the CDR3 is TGTGCCAGCAGCCCATGGGACATAGAAGAGACCCAGTACTTC. Full variable domain (missing parts from reference TRBV7-9 and TRBJ2-5): DTGVSQNPRHKITKRGQNVTFRCDPISEHNRLYWYRQTLGQGPEFLTYFQNEAQLEKSRLLSDRFSAERPKGSFSTLEIQRTEQGDSAMYLCASSPWDIEETQYFGPGTRLLVL.

This chain connects TRBV18 to TRBJ1-2; TRBD1 is a possible D gene (5 bases). CDR3 length: 15 residues. CDR1 is KGHSH and CDR2 is LQKENI in the germline V gene. Trimming left V 5 bases short and J 8 bases short, with 21 bases between. The CDR3, as DNA: TGTGCCAGCTCATATACAGGTCTTGCGGGATGGGGCTACACCTTC. Protein sequence: CASSYTGLAGWGYTF.

The J gene is TRBJ2-3, the V gene TRBV5-1; D may be TRBD2 (6 bases). Germline-derived CDR1 and CDR2 are SGHRS and YFSETQ. The ends were cut back, 4 bases at V and 2 bases at J, with 11 bases in the middle. CDR3 length: 14 residues. Here the CDR3 DNA reads TGCGCCAGCAGCCCTGGACTAAACACAGATACGCAGTATTTT. As protein: CASSPGLNTDTQYF.